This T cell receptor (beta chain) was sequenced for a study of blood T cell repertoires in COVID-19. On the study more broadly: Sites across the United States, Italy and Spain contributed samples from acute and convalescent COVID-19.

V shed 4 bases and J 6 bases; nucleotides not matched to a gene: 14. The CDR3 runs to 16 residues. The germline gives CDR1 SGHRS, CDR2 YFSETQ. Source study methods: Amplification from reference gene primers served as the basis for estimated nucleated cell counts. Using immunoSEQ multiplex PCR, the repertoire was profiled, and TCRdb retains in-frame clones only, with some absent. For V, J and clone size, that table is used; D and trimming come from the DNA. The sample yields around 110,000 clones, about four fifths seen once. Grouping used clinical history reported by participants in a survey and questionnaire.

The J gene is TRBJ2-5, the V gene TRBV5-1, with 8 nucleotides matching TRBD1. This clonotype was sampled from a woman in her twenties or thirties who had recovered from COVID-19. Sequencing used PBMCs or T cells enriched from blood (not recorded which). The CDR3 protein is CASSPRVAGGLKTQYF. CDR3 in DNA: TGCGCCAGCAGCCCCCGGGTTGCAGGGGGCTTGAAGACCCAGTACTTC.